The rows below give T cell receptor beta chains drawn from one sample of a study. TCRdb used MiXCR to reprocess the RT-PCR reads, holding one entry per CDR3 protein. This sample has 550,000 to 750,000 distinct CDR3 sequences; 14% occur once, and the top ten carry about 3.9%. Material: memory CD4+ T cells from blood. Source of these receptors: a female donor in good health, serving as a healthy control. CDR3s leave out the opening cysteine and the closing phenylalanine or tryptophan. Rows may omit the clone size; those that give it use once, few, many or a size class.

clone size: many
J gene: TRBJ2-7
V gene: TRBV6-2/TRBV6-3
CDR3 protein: ASSYSGGRPSYEQY

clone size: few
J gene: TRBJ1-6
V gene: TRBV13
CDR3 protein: ASSSRGIPLH

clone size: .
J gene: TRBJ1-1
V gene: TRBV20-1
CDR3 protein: SARLGLNTEAF

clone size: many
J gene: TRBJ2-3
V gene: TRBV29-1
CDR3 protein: SSGRTSGSPTDTQY

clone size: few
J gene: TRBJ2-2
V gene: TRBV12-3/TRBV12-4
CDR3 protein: ASSLVRGASTGELF

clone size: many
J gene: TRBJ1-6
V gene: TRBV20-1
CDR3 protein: SAREMAVNSPLH

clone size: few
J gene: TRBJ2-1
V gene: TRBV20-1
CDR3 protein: SARENSEEDEQF

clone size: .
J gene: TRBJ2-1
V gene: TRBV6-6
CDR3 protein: ASSYGDTAPYNEQF

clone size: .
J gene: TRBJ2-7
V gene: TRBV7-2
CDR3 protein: ASSLEALGPLSSYEQY

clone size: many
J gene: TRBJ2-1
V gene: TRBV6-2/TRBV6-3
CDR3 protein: ASRLAGQDEQF

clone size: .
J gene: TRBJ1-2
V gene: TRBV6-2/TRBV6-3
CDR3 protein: ASSWGKDGYT

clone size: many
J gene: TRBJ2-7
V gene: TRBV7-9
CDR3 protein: ASSITVTGLMTYEQY

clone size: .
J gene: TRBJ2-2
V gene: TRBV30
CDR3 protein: AWDTGLQGGELF

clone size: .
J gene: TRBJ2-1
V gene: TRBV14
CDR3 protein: ASSQARRFGGTYNEQF

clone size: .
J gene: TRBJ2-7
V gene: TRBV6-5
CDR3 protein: ASSRHGSYEQY

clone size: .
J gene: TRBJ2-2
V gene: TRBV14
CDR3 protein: ASSQGGGELF